A selection of T cell receptor beta chains follows, all from one sample in a study of Graves' ophthalmopathy and Graves' hyperthyroidism. TCRdb analysed the multiplex PCR reads with MiXCR anew, one entry per CDR3 protein. This table holds roughly 350,000 distinct CDR3 sequences, roughly 15% found once. Sequenced sample: peripheral blood. The receptor set was obtained from an adult woman with stable Graves' hyperthyroidism. Both conserved end residues are trimmed from each CDR3. The order of the fields is J gene, V gene, CDR3 protein.

J gene: TRBJ2-3
V gene: TRBV20-1
CDR3 protein: SEVRDSTDTQY

J gene: TRBJ2-3
V gene: TRBV12-3/TRBV12-4
CDR3 protein: ASSPRRTSTDTQY

J gene: TRBJ1-5
V gene: TRBV6-1
CDR3 protein: ASSGRGGGGSNQPQH

J gene: TRBJ2-2
V gene: TRBV6-2/TRBV6-3
CDR3 protein: ASSYPVAGELF

J gene: TRBJ2-7
V gene: TRBV4-1
CDR3 protein: ASSQTGRIYEQY

J gene: TRBJ2-2
V gene: TRBV11-1
CDR3 protein: ASSPRAGITGELF

J gene: TRBJ1-2
V gene: TRBV7-2
CDR3 protein: ASSLGGTGPLHGYT

J gene: TRBJ2-7
V gene: TRBV12-3/TRBV12-4
CDR3 protein: ASSYRDRVWYEQY

J gene: TRBJ2-4
V gene: TRBV4-3
CDR3 protein: ASSRTGDAKNIQY

J gene: TRBJ2-5
V gene: TRBV6-1
CDR3 protein: ASSGWQRGEETQY

J gene: TRBJ1-2
V gene: TRBV20-1
CDR3 protein: SAGDRRTNYGYT

J gene: TRBJ2-1
V gene: TRBV7-2
CDR3 protein: ASSTYGLAGDNEQF

J gene: TRBJ2-7
V gene: TRBV5-5
CDR3 protein: ASSLTGWDYEQY

J gene: TRBJ2-7
V gene: TRBV12-3/TRBV12-4
CDR3 protein: ASSMYEGDEQY

J gene: TRBJ1-2
V gene: TRBV28
CDR3 protein: ASRRGGGYT

J gene: TRBJ1-1
V gene: TRBV27
CDR3 protein: ASSLSGRVEAF

J gene: TRBJ2-7
V gene: TRBV6-4
CDR3 protein: ASRTSPSRLKPIEQY

J gene: TRBJ2-7
V gene: TRBV6-1
CDR3 protein: ASSEAGGTYEQY

J gene: TRBJ1-2
V gene: TRBV27
CDR3 protein: ASSPLGLSGSYGYT

J gene: TRBJ2-6
V gene: TRBV9
CDR3 protein: ASSVGGPGVLT

J gene: TRBJ2-7
V gene: TRBV28
CDR3 protein: ASSLWRRTGTYEQY

J gene: TRBJ1-1
V gene: TRBV3-1
CDR3 protein: ASSRGQGPPGTEAF

J gene: TRBJ1-5
V gene: TRBV4-3
CDR3 protein: ASSQDSSNQPQH